This T cell receptor (beta chain) was documented in a study of somatic mutations in cytotoxic T cells in rheumatoid arthritis. Study summary: Purity of nearly 100% was reached when some V beta antibody-stained T-cell populations were flow-sorted, including V beta1+ cells sequenced for TCRB. Findings and limits, study-wide: Antigens bound by the expanded CD8+ clones were not identified. CD8+ clonality increased with age in rheumatoid arthritis patients but not in healthy controls. Patients with a largest CD8+ clone exceeding 20% of CD8+ cells numbered about an eighth of the roughly 60.

On this clone itself: Its antigen is as yet unknown.

The junction had 16 bases not matched to a gene; V was cut back by 7 bases and J by 6 bases. The germline gives CDR1 SNHLY, CDR2 FYNNEI. CDR3 size: 17 residues. Some clones are missing from TCRdb's copy, which holds only in-frame ones; the method was immunoSEQ multiplex PCR. Counted here are some 40,000 clones, less than 85% occurring once; the ten biggest clones make up roughly 3.2%. The chain links TRBV2 to TRBJ2-3, with 10 bases fitting TRBD2. The sample taken for sequencing was CD8+ T cells sorted from blood. The origin of this receptor is a man aged 35 to 55 in good health. CDR3 nucleotides: TGTGCCAGCAACGCGGGGGGACTAGCGACGAGGGGGGATACGCAGTATTTT. This translates into CASNAGGLATRGDTQYF.